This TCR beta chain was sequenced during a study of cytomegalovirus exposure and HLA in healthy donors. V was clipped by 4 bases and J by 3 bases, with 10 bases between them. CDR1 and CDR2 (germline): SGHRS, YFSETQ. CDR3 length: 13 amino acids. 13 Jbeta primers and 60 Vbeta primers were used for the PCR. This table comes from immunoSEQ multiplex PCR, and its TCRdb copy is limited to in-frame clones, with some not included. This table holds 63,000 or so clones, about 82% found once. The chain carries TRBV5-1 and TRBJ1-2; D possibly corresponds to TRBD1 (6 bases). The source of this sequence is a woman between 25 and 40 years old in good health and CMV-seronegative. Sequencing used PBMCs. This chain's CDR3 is CASSQGQYYGYTF. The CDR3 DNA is TGCGCCAGCAGCCAAGGACAGTACTATGGCTACACCTTC.